This T cell receptor beta chain was captured by sequencing in a study of T-cell reconstitution after alpha-beta-depleted transplantation in children. Regarding the study as a whole: The authors attributed T-cell counts and diversity one year after transplant mostly to newly produced T cells. High day-60 TCRbeta diversity in some patients came from surviving recipient T cells and thymic progenitors. Alpha-beta T cells present about two months after transplant were reported to originate from several hundred expanded graft clones.

In the case of this clonotype: Its target is not known.

The authors prepared the TCRbeta library with unique molecular identifiers. TCRdb re-analysed the PCR reads in MiXCR, keeping a single row per CDR3 protein. The data hold about 300,000 distinct CDR3 sequences, with 9.5% to 13% observed a single time. The origin of this receptor is a boy younger than two with acute myeloid leukemia, due to receive a stem cell transplant. This specimen consisted of PBMCs, obtained before TCRalphabeta/CD19-depleted stem cell transplant.

The CDR3 bases are TGTGCCAGCAGCTTAGTTCTTAAGGGAAGCGAGCAGTACTTC. This sequence encodes CASSLVLKGSEQYF. The V call is TRBV7-8, the J call TRBJ2-7, with D hard to call. Per the germline V gene, CDR1 is SGHVS and CDR2 is FQNEAQ. The CDR3 has 14 amino acids. The ends were cut back, 1 base at V and 6 bases at J, with 13 bases in the middle.